This T cell receptor (beta chain) stems from a study of cytomegalovirus exposure and HLA in healthy donors (TCRdb year 2017). Looking at the study overall: In an earlier analysis of about 560 of the donors, 250 to 350 Gb of sequence data and some 100 million unique TCR beta sequences from roughly 190 million T cells were reported. An early release that covered some 640 HLA-typed donors contained approximately 300 gigabases of sequencing data and tens of millions of unique TCR sequences. Of the roughly 400 genotyped donors, over 80% were placed in the genetic ancestry cluster associated with self-reported Caucasian donors. The study was designed to test whether signatures of past pathogen exposure could be identified by cataloging public T cell receptors. The T cell repertoires of 700 or so subjects were profiled by immunosequencing and related to cytomegalovirus serostatus. Besides the first cohort of around 700 subjects, a separate validation cohort made up of 120 different subjects was used. High-throughput TCR immunosequencing, statistical association of individual TCRs with disease status, and machine learning were combined to predict cytomegalovirus infection status. A later analysis re-examined previously published TCR beta repertoires from several hundred donors and added high-resolution HLA genotyping to investigate patterns of TCR occurrence. The later analysis used no new phenotypic data to find candidate immune exposures, relying instead on TCR beta sequences and their occurrence across donors. To decide whether each TCR beta V gene segment behaved as functional or pseudogenic, an earlier analysis of some 580 of the donors relied on high-throughput TCR beta sequencing. Donor age, sex, ethnicity and CMV serostatus were collected together with the repertoire data. Genome-wide SNP genotypes for about 65% of the 666 donors were used in a later genetic analysis, which treated that subset as a discovery cohort. All discovery cohort repertoires had been generated on a single sequencing platform. HLA typing covered class I and class II loci at four-digit resolution. Typing coverage differed by locus: A, B, C, DRB1 and DQB1 were typed in about 620-640 donors, DQA1 in about 500, DPA1 in approximately 610, and DPB1 in roughly 450. Roughly 5 DR-DQ haplotypes were handled as single units for association and clustering, since linkage in the cohort was strong. Among around 400 genotyped donors of the cohort, an average of roughly 230,000 unique TCR beta nucleotide sequences was sequenced per donor, of which 15% to 20% were non-productive.

According to the germline V gene, CDR1 reads MGHDK and CDR2 reads SYGVNS. The CDR3 goes from the cysteine to the phenylalanine over 12 residues. This entry keeps only the CDR3 DNA: 36 bases, framed from base 1. The trim is 4 bases for V and 6 bases for J, with a gap of 7 bases between the germline ends. Here is what the overall study found, with its caveats: In vitro tests confirmed that a few of the cytomegalovirus-associated TCR beta chains recognize cytomegalovirus antigens. Because counts were too low, around 17 rarely observed V segments, including chromosome 9 orphons, were left out of the earlier analysis of 587 of the donors. A later analysis found that most CMV-associated TCR beta chains appeared HLA-restricted, with HLA associations seemingly driven largely by CMV exposure. Because some donors lacked HLA typing at each locus, the association tests relied only on the typed subset. Immune exposure information for the cohort was limited to CMV serostatus. Some IMGT-functional V segments, including TRBV6-2 and TRBV6-3, could not be distinguished by the 87-base-pair reads and were therefore excluded. Correlated functional status among segregating V segments might reflect linkage disequilibrium, but an unknown experimental factor could not be ruled out. A later genetic analysis associated a missense DCLRE1C variant with V-gene and J-gene trimming of TCR beta chains, and an independent cohort replicated the association. According to a later analysis, TCR association rates differed among HLA loci, with DRB1 alleles showing the most associated TCRs and HLA-C alleles showing the fewest. A further reported finding was that TCR beta sequences accurately predicted the HLA-A and HLA-B alleles for most subjects in the first cohort. In a later analysis, about 17,000 TCR beta sequences were associated with specific HLA alleles at a false discovery rate of 0.05. In the study, 150 to 200 TCR beta chains were listed as associated with cytomegalovirus. A group of highly shared sequence variants was considered likely to be a technical artifact of the sequencing pipeline. The classifier was reported to diagnose cytomegalovirus status with high specificity and sensitivity in both the original cohort and the validation cohort. It was suggested by the authors that the approach could potentially be generalized to other disease states and immunological phenotypes. Compared with equally common non-associated chains, HLA-associated TCR beta chains in a later analysis were more clonally expanded and had lower generation probabilities. While some public TCRs were present in many individuals, most TCR sequences turned up only very rarely across donors. A later genetic analysis reported fewer N-insertions in productive TCRs among donors in an Asian-associated ancestry cluster than the roughly 670-donor mean. When HLA alleles, especially DR and DQ, strongly co-occurred, TCR associations were difficult to assign to individual alleles. The presence/absence analyses assumed that sequencing depth was roughly uniform across donors, and that assumption may not be true. According to a later analysis, parvovirus B19, influenza, CMV and Epstein-Barr virus appeared linked to several top co-occurrence clusters. This cohort had only TCR beta chains sequenced, and the lack of alpha or paired-chain data limited which features could be detected. An earlier analysis of approximately 600 of the donors showed that most TCR beta V segments appeared in productive rearrangements either about 87% or about 30% of the time, which broadly matched IMGT annotations.

To prepare the library, the immunoSEQ multiplex PCR assay was applied. For the multiplex PCR, a mixture combining 60 forward primers for TCR Vbeta segments and 13 reverse primers for TCR Jbeta segments was used. A multiplex PCR assay on genomic DNA amplified the CDR3 region of rearranged TCR beta genes. The Illumina HiSeq System was used to sequence the amplified TCR beta libraries as 87-base-pair reads. Regarding the original processing steps: Across the 670 or so repertoires, a later analysis counted approximately 83 million unique TCR beta chains, approximately 10 million of which were shared by at least two donors. Raw reads were error-corrected and collapsed into unique sequences with a nearest-neighbor algorithm that merged closely related sequences to remove PCR and sequencing errors. CDR3 sequences were aligned to IMGT reference sequences to assign V, D and J gene segments. Each retained sequence needed at least a six-nucleotide match to both a V gene segment and a J gene segment. A rearrangement was called productive if the CDR3 had no stop codons and remained in frame with V and J, and every other rearrangement was called non-productive. CDR3 was defined according to IMGT convention as the region running from the second conserved V-encoded cysteine to the conserved J-encoded phenylalanine. Sequences without an unambiguous match to a single V gene segment were excluded from the earlier analysis of approximately 600 of the donors. In an earlier analysis of several hundred of the donors, a V segment was called functional when productive rearrangements were above 56.7%, and segregating when the standard deviation between donors exceeded 5%. A statistical classification framework was developed to diagnose cytomegalovirus status using the catalog of TCR beta chain sequences. V and J gene assignment, in a later analysis, came from comparing TCR nucleotide sequences with IMGT/GENE-DB human TR gene sequences. Using the TCRdist pipeline, a later analysis assigned CDR3 sequences along with most-parsimonious VDJ recombination scenarios. In a later analysis, each TCR beta chain was defined by its CDR3 amino acid sequence together with its V-gene family, and reads lacking a unique V-gene family were excluded. In a later analysis, fewer than 600 highly shared, low-generation-probability nucleotide sequences were removed to address suspected cross-contamination and a sequencing artifact. For each public chain, a later analysis derived a clonal expansion index from normalized ranks of inferred template counts within each repertoire. In a later analysis, generation probabilities were computed with a VDJ recombination model fitted to out-of-frame rearrangements, and the resulting probabilities were checked against IGoR. A later analysis scored TCR-TCR, TCR-HLA and TCR-CMV co-occurrence with hypergeometric tests, applying a repertoire-size bias correction to TCR pairs. A later analysis estimated false discovery rates by permuting HLA or CMV assignments 20 times. In a later analysis, co-occurring TCRs were grouped using DBSCAN, and TCRdist sequence similarity was added for clustering within HLA-allele-positive subsets. Repertoires with fewer than 30,000 or more than 120,000 public chains were left out of co-occurrence clustering, as were five repertoires with anomalous nucleotide sharing. TCRdb limited this immuneACCESS table to in-frame rearrangements with V and J called. A share of clones is missing; checked studies link under half to unresolved V genes, and the rest is unexplained. V and J calls and clone size are given by that table; D and trimming were obtained from the DNA. Within this sample are about 130,000 clones, with 80% of them counted one time only. The top ten clones comprise 4% of the sample.

Concerning this clone: The antigen it recognizes is unknown. No much larger clonotype is one base removed from it; base qualities were not supplied.

In total, roughly 670 healthy bone marrow donors made up the cohort. All cohort members were sampled while nominally healthy, although unrecorded immune exposures were likely present. The donor tested CMV seronegative and was one of the 352 seronegative cohort members. A peripheral blood sample was collected from each donor, and TCR beta sequencing was performed on peripheral blood mononuclear cells. Genomic DNA was extracted from the blood cell samples with the Qiagen DNeasy Blood Extraction Kit. The sequencing input was PBMCs. The sequence was obtained from a middle-aged woman in good health and CMV-seronegative. Recombination linked TRBV25-1 to TRBJ1-3; no confident D gene assignment can be made. CDR3 sequence: CASSVSLNTIYF. The DNA sequence reads TGTGCCAGCAGTGTCTCTTTAAACACCATATATTTT.